This T cell receptor beta chain was documented in a study of blood T cells in healthy people across ages. V shed 5 bases and J 7 bases; nucleotides not matched to a gene: 10. CDR1 and CDR2 (germline): LNHNV, YYDKDF (reference sequence). CDR3 length equals 15 residues. A sample-barcoded 5' primer and a J-beta primer mix were used in a second PCR of roughly 6 to 12 cycles. TCRdb reanalysed the 5' RACE reads using MiXCR and keeps one entry per CDR3 protein. The sample lists 800,000 or so distinct CDR3 sequences; 60% to 80% were seen once. Remarks on this clonotype: Its antigen remains unidentified.

Study findings and constraints: Versus aged donors, long-lived donors had higher diversity and more naive CD4+ cells. Changes in expanded clonotypes were possibly confounded, as the CMV status of donors was unknown.

The sample consisted of blood. The chain combines TRBV15 with TRBJ2-3; the match to TRBD2 covers 9 bases. This sequence originates from a man under 40 in good health. The CDR3 sequence is CATSGSGGAMNTQYF. DNA for the CDR3: TGTGCCACCAGCGGTAGCGGGGGCGCAATGAATACGCAGTATTTT.